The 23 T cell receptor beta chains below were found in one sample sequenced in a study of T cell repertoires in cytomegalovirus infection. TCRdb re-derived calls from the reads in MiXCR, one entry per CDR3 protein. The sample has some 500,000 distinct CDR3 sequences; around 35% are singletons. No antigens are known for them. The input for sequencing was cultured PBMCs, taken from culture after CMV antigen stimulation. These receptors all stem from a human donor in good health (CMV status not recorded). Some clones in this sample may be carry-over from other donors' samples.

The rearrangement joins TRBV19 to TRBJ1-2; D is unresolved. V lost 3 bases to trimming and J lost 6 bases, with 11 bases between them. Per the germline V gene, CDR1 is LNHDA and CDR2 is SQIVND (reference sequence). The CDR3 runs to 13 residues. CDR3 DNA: TGTGCCAGTAGTATTGCGGGTTCTAATGGCTACACCTTC. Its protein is CASSIAGSNGYTF.

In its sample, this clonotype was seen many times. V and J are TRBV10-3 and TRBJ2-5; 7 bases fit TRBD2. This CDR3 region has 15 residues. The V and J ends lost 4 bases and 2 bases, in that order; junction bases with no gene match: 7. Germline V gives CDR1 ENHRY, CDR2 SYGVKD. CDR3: CAISGTAGYQETQYF. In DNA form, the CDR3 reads TGTGCCATCAGTGGTACAGCGGGATATCAAGAGACCCAGTACTTC.

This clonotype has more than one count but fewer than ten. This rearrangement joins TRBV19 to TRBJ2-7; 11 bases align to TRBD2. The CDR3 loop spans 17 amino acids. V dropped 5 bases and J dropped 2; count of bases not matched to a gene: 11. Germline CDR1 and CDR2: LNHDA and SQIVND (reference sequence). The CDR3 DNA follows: TGTGCCAGTAGTCAACATTGGGGGACTAGCGGTACCTACGAGCAGTACTTC. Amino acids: CASSQHWGTSGTYEQYF.

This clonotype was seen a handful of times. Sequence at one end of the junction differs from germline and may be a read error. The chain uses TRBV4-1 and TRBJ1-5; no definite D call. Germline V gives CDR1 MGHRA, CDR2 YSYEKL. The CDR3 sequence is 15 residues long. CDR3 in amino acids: CASSQDWGSNQPQHF. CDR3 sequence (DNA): TGCGCCAGCAGTCAAGATTGGGGAAGCAATCAGCCCCAGCATTTT.

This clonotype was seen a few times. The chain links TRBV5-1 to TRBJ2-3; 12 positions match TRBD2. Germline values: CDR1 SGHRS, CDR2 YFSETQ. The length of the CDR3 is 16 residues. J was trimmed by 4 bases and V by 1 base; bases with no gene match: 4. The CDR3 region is CASSLTLAGGPDTQYF. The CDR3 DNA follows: TGCGCCAGCAGCTTGACGCTAGCGGGAGGGCCAGATACGCAGTATTTT.

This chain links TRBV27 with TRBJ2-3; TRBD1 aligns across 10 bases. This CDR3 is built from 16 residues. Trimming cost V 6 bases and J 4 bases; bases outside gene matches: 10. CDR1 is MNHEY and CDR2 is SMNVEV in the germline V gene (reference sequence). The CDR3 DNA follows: TGTGCCAGCAGACCCGCACCGGGACAGGGGTCAGATACGCAGTATTTT. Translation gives CASRPAPGQGSDTQYF.

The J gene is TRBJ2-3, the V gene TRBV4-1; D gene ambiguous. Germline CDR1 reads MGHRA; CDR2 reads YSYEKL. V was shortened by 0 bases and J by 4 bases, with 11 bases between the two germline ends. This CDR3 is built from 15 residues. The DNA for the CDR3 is TGCGCCAGCAGCCAAGATCTTACCGGACCAGATACGCAGTATTTT. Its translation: CASSQDLTGPDTQYF.

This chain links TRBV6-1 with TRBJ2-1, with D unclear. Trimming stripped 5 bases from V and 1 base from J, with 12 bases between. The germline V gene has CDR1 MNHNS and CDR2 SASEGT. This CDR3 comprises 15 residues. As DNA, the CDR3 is TGTGCCAGCAGTCACGCGCCCCCTTCCTACAATGAGCAGTTCTTC. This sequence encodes CASSHAPPSYNEQFF.

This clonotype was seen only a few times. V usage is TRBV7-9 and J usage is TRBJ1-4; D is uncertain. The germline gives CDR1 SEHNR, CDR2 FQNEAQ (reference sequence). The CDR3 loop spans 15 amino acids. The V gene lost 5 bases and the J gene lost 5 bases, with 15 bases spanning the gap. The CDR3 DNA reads TGTGCCAGCAGCCCCCCTCGGAGACAAAATGAAAAACTGTTTTTT. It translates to CASSPPRRQNEKLFF.

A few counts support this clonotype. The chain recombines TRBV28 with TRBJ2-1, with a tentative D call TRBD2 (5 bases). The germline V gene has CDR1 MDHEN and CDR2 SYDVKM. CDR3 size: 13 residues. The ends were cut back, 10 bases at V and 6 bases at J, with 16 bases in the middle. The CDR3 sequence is CATDPPGINEQFF. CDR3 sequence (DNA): TGTGCCACCGACCCGCCGGGAATCAATGAGCAGTTCTTC.

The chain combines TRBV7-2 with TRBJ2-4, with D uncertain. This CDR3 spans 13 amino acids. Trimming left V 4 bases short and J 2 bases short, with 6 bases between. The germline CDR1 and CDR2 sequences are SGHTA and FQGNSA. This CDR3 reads CASSSSPKNIQYF. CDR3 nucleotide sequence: TGTGCCAGCAGCTCCTCGCCCAAAAACATTCAGTACTTC.

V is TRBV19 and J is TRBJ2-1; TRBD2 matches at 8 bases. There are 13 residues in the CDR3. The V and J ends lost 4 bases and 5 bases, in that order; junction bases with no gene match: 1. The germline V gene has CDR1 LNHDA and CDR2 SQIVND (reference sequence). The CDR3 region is CASSRLANNEQFF. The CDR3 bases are TGTGCCAGTAGTAGACTAGCGAACAATGAGCAGTTCTTC.

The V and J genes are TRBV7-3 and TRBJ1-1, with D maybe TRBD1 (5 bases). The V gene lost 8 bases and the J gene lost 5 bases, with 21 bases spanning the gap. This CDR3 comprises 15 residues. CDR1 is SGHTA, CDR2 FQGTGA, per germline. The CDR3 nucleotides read TGTGCCAGCTCTCCCTCTGGGGGGATCGGGACTGAAGCTTTCTTT. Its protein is CASSPSGGIGTEAFF.

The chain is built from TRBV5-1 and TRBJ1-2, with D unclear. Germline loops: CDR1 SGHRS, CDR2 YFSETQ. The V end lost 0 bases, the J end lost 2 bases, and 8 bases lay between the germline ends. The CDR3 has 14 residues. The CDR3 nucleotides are TGCGCCAGCAGCTTGGGGTTGGGGAACTATGGCTACACCTTC. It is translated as CASSLGLGNYGYTF.

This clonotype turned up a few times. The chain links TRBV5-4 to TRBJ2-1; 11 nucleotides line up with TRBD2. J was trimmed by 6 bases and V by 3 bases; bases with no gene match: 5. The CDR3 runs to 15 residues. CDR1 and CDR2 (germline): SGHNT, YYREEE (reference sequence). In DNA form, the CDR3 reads TGTGCCAGCAGCTCGGCGGGACTAGCGGCCAATGAGCAGTTCTTC. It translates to CASSSAGLAANEQFF.

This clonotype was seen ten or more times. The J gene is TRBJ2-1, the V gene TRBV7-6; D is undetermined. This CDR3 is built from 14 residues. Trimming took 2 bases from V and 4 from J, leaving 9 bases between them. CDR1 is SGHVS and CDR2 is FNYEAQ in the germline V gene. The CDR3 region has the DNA TGTGCCAGCAGCTTACTAGGGCCGTACAATGAGCAGTTCTTC. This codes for CASSLLGPYNEQFF.

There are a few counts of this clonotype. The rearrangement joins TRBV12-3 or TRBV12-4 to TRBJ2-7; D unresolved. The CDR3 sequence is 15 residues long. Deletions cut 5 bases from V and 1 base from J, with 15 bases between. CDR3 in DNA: TGTGCCAGCAGTCCACGAGTAGACGCATCCTACGAGCAGTACTTC. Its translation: CASSPRVDASYEQYF.

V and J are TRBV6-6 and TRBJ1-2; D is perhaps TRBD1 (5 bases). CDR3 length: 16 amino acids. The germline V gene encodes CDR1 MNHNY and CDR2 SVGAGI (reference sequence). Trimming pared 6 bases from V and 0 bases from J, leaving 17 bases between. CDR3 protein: CASRDPSGLTNYGYTF. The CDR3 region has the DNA TGTGCCAGCAGGGATCCCTCGGGACTGACTAACTATGGCTACACCTTC.

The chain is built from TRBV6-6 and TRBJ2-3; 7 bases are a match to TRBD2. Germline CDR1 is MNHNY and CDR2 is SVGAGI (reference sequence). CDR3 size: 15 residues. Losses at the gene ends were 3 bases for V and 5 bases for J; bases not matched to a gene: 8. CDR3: CASSYGLAVLDTQYF. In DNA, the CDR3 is TGTGCCAGCAGTTATGGGCTAGCGGTTTTAGATACGCAGTATTTT.

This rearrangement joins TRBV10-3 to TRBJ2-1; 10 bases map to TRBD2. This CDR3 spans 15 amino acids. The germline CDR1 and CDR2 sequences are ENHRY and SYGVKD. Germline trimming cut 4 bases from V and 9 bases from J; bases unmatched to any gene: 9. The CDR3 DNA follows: TGTGCCATCAGTGGGCTCAGCGGGGGGGTTTCTGAGCAGTTCTTC. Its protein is CAISGLSGGVSEQFF.

CDR3 DNA sequence: TGTGCCAGCAGCTTTTCTCCGGCTGAGACCCAGTACTTC. This sequence encodes CASSFSPAETQYF. The rearrangement uses TRBV7-6 and TRBJ2-5, with D unclear. Trimming stripped 3 bases from V and 5 bases from J, with 10 bases between. CDR3 length: 13 amino acids. CDR1 is SGHVS, CDR2 FNYEAQ, per germline.

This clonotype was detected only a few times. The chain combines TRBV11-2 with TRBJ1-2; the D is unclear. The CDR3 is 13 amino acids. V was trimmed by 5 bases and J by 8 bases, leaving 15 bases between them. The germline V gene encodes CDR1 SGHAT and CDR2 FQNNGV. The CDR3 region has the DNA TGTGCCAGCAGCCCGCCCATGAGAAGGGGCTACACCTTC. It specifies CASSPPMRRGYTF.

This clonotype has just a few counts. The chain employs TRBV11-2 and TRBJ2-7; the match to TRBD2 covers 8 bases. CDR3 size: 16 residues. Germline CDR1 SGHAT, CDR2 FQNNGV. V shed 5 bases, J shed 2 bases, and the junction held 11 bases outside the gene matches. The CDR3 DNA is TGTGCCAGCAGCCCCCTAGGAGCGGGAGACCCCTACGAGCAGTACTTC. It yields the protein CASSPLGAGDPYEQYF.